Given below is one TCR beta chain in context. Its specificity is unknown. This table comes from immunoSEQ multiplex PCR, and its TCRdb copy is limited to in-frame clones, with some not included. The top ten hold approximately 4% of the sample, which has over 75,000 clones, 80% seen once. CDR1 is ENHRY, CDR2 SYGVKD, per germline. Trimming cost V 7 bases and J 10 bases; bases outside gene matches: 12. The CDR3 length is 14 residues. Single viable CD3+CD4+CD8-CD45RO+ cells were sorted as the memory CD4+ T cells. The sample comes from a study of memory CD4+ T cells and cytomegalovirus serostatus. The wider study: Donors were healthy Belgian adults, under 10 CMV seropositive and about 24 seronegative. General study results and limits: The CMV-associated TCR signature appears largely within the CD4+ memory repertoire. CMV serostatus prediction reached median AUC roughly 0.95, or 0.91 with US-trained model.

The sequence derives from an adult in good health and CMV-seropositive. The sample taken for sequencing was memory CD4+ T cells from blood. V usage is TRBV10-3 and J usage is TRBJ2-1; 8 bases fit TRBD2. The CDR3 DNA reads as TGTGCCATCATGGGAGTAGCGGGATCGGGCGAGCAGTTCTTC. The encoded protein is CAIMGVAGSGEQFF.